Shown below are 29 T cell receptor beta chains from a single sample sequenced in a study of T cells in localized non-small cell lung cancer (dated by TCRdb to the early 2020s). Library preparation was by the immunoSEQ multiplex PCR assay. The clones in this table, taken by TCRdb from immuneACCESS, are in-frame only. Not every clone is retained; where verified, under half of the shortfall comes from an unresolved V gene, and the cause of the rest is unknown. The sample table records approximately 35,000 clones; around 92% of these occur just once. The ten most abundant clones make up over 2% of the sample. The specimen was peripheral blood, collected before any cancer treatment. Receptors were obtained from a female donor older than 55 with stage I lung adenocarcinoma.

This clone was observed a single time. V is TRBV19 and J is TRBJ2-5; 7 bases align to TRBD1. The germline CDR1 and CDR2 sequences are LNHDA and SQIVND (reference sequence). The CDR3 consists of 13 residues. V lost 3 bases and J lost 4; bases outside the gene matches: 2. CDR3 DNA: TGTGCCAGTAGTATTAAGGGGGCAGAGACCCAGTACTTC. Encoded protein: CASSIKGAETQYF. The whole variable domain, remainder taken from reference TRBV19 and TRBJ2-5, is DGGITQSPKYLFRKEGQNVTLSCEQNLNHDAMYWYRQDPGQGLRLIYYSQIVNDFQKGDIAEGYSVSREKKESFPLTVTSAQKNPTAFYLCASSIKGAETQYFGPGTRLLVL.

The chain joins TRBV18 to TRBJ2-2, with 7 bases aligning to TRBD1. Germline V gene sequence: CDR1 KGHSH, CDR2 LQKENI. CDR3 size: 15 residues. The J segment lost 2 bases and the V segment lost 3 bases, leaving 3 bases of the junction unmatched. Written as DNA, the CDR3 is TGTGCCAGCTCACCGGGACAGCTAAACACCGGGGAGCTGTTTTTT. Its protein is CASSPGQLNTGELFF. The variable domain in full, with the rest retrieved from reference TRBV18 and TRBJ2-2, is NAGVMQNPRHLVRRRGQEARLRCSPMKGHSHVYWYRQLPEEGLKFMVYLQKENIIDESGMPKERFSAEFPKEGPSILRIQQVVRGDSAAYFCASSPGQLNTGELFFGEGSRLTVL.

This chain uses TRBV9 with TRBJ2-1, with D perhaps matching TRBD2 (7 bases). CDR1 and CDR2 from the germline V gene are SGDLS and YYNGEE. The germline V and J ends were trimmed by 7 bases and 2 bases, with 16 bases remaining between them. The CDR3 length is 15 residues. The CDR3 spells CASGRGGDPYNEQFF. DNA for the CDR3: TGTGCCAGCGGGCGAGGGGGGGACCCCTACAATGAGCAGTTCTTC. The entire variable domain, with the rest obtained from reference TRBV9 and TRBJ2-1, is as follows: DSGVTQTPKHLITATGQRVTLRCSPRSGDLSVYWYQQSLDQGLQFLIQYYNGEERAKGNILERFSAQQFPDLHSELNLSSLELGDSALYFCASGRGGDPYNEQFFGPGTRLTVL.

The chain carries TRBV6-1 and TRBJ1-1; 9 nucleotides line up with TRBD1. CDR1 MNHNS and CDR2 SASEGT come from the germline V gene. J gave up 1 base and V 2 bases, and 2 bases lay outside the gene matches. The CDR3 contains 15 residues. The CDR3 region is CASSERQGGNTEAFF. CDR3 coding DNA: TGTGCCAGCAGTGAACGACAGGGGGGGAACACTGAAGCTTTCTTT.

This clone was found once. The chain recombines TRBV6-1 with TRBJ1-5; D might be TRBD1 (6 bases). This CDR3 has 15 residues. Trimming took 4 bases from V and 2 from J, leaving 12 bases between them. Germline loops: CDR1 MNHNS, CDR2 SASEGT. The CDR3 protein is CASSGGRGRNQPQHF. Written as DNA, the CDR3 is TGTGCCAGCAGTGGGGGCAGGGGCCGCAATCAGCCCCAGCATTTT.

This chain joins TRBV30 and TRBJ1-2, with D perhaps matching TRBD1 (6 bases). The CDR3 sequence is 13 residues long. V lost 0 bases and J 4 bases, leaving 9 bases between the germline ends. Germline lookup yields CDR1 GTSNPN and CDR2 SVGIG (reference sequence). CDR3 loop: CAWSVPGAYGYTF. CDR3 coding DNA: TGTGCCTGGAGTGTACCGGGGGCCTATGGCTACACCTTC.

V is TRBV5-8 and J is TRBJ2-1; D may be TRBD2 (5 bases). Germline V gene sequence: CDR1 SGHTS, CDR2 YDEGEE. The CDR3 extends over 15 amino acids. V dropped 1 base and J dropped 0 bases, with 8 bases sitting between them. CDR3 bases: TGTGCCAGCAGCTTGATGGGGAGCTCCTACAATGAGCAGTTCTTC. Amino acid sequence: CASSLMGSSYNEQFF.

Concerning this clone: The same CDR3 also results from other DNA sequences found in this sample. CDR3 loop: CASSVAPGDGGYTF. Written as DNA, the CDR3 is TGTGCCAGCAGCGTAGCTCCCGGGGACGGTGGCTACACCTTC. V and J are TRBV9 and TRBJ1-2, with D perhaps matching TRBD1 (5 bases). The CDR3 runs 14 residues. Germline loops: CDR1 SGDLS, CDR2 YYNGEE. Trimming cost V 0 bases and J 7 bases, with 13 bases left between them.

This clone was seen a single time. The chain recombines TRBV29-1 with TRBJ2-5, with D possibly matching TRBD1 (5 bases). The ends were cut back, 7 bases at V and 6 bases at J, with 12 bases in the middle. CDR3 size: 11 residues. Germline CDR1 is SQVTM and CDR2 is ANQGSEA. Written as DNA, the CDR3 is TGCAGCGCCCGTGGGGCTAAGACCCAGTACTTC. Its translation: CSARGAKTQYF.

The J gene is TRBJ1-2, the V gene TRBV2; TRBD1 is a possible D gene (5 bases). This CDR3 is 15 amino acids long. V was shortened by 5 bases and J by 6 bases, with 19 bases between the two germline ends. Germline CDR1 is SNHLY and CDR2 is FYNNEI. The CDR3 DNA reads as TGTGCCAGCAGTTTGGGACTTCCCGGGGTTCATGGCTACACCTTC. Protein product: CASSLGLPGVHGYTF. Together with reference TRBV2 and TRBJ1-2, the CDR3 gives the full variable domain: EPEVTQTPSHQVTQMGQEVILRCVPISNHLYFYWYRQILGQKVEFLVSFYNNEISEKSEIFDDQFSVERPDGSNFTLKIRSTKLEDSAMYFCASSLGLPGVHGYTFGSGTRLTVV.

V and J are TRBV5-1 and TRBJ1-2; no definite D call. CDR1 and CDR2 (germline): SGHRS, YFSETQ. CDR3 length: 14 residues. Between the trimmed V and J ends, which lost 4 bases and 0 bases, there was a span of 10 bases. The CDR3 sequence: CASSPREANYGYTF. DNA of the CDR3: TGCGCCAGCAGCCCTCGAGAAGCTAACTATGGCTACACCTTC.

The chain has TRBV5-1 and TRBJ1-1, with D tentatively TRBD1 (5 bases). The germline gives CDR1 SGHRS, CDR2 YFSETQ. Trimming cost V 3 bases and J 11 bases, with 14 bases left between them. The CDR3 sequence is 12 residues long. The CDR3 here is CASSYDGQVAFF. The CDR3 DNA is TGCGCCAGCAGCTACGATGGACAAGTGGCTTTCTTT.

This chain connects TRBV7-9 to TRBJ1-1; D call uncertain. This CDR3 is built from 15 residues. The germline V gene has CDR1 SEHNR and CDR2 FQNEAQ (reference sequence). With 2 bases removed from V and 0 bases from J, the gap between germline ends came to 10 bases. The CDR3 here is CASSLSREMNTEAFF. The CDR3 DNA follows: TGTGCCAGCAGCTTATCGAGGGAGATGAACACTGAAGCTTTCTTT.

This chain uses TRBV18 with TRBJ2-3, with 8 bases that match TRBD1. The CDR3 is 13 amino acids. The germline CDR1 and CDR2 sequences are KGHSH and LQKENI. J gave up 6 bases and V 3 bases, and 2 bases lay outside the gene matches. CDR3 in DNA: TGTGCCAGCTCACCCCGGACAGGGGATACGCAGTATTTT. Translating it yields CASSPRTGDTQYF.

The chain links TRBV27 to TRBJ2-6; 9 nucleotides agree with TRBD1. The CDR3 has 18 amino acids. Trimming took 6 bases from V and 2 from J; bases not matched to a gene: 11. Germline assignment: CDR1 MNHEY and CDR2 SMNVEV (reference sequence). CDR3 coding DNA: TGTGCCAGCAGCTCGTGGGGACAGGGAGCTCCTGGGGCCAACGTCCTGACTTTC. Its translation: CASSSWGQGAPGANVLTF.

V gene TRBV9 combines with J gene TRBJ1-6, with 10 bases lining up with TRBD1. Germline CDR1 reads SGDLS; CDR2 reads YYNGEE. This CDR3 contains 15 residues. V gave up 4 bases and J gave up 9 bases; unmatched junction bases: 7. The CDR3 loop is CASSLSGQGSSPLHF. As DNA, the CDR3 is TGTGCCAGCAGCCTATCGGGACAGGGGTCTTCACCCCTCCACTTT.

This clone has just a few counts. The V call is TRBV7-2, the J call TRBJ2-1; 11 positions agree with TRBD2. The germline CDR1 and CDR2 sequences are SGHTA and FQGNSA. CDR3 length: 14 residues. The V and J ends lost 5 bases and 7 bases, in that order; junction bases with no gene match: 4. CDR3 amino acids: CASSPSSGGNEQFF. CDR3 DNA sequence: TGTGCCAGCAGCCCATCTAGCGGGGGGAATGAGCAGTTCTTC.

The V and J genes are TRBV6-5 and TRBJ2-7; a possible D gene is TRBD1 (5 bases). The germline V gene encodes CDR1 MNHEY and CDR2 SVGAGI. This CDR3 spans 15 amino acids. Between the trimmed V and J ends, which lost 0 bases and 2 bases, there was a span of 11 bases. This CDR3 reads CASSYSIGATYEQYF. The CDR3 bases are TGTGCCAGCAGTTACTCGATAGGGGCGACCTACGAGCAGTACTTC.

The chain combines TRBV6-1 with TRBJ2-5, with D unresolved. Trimming left V 2 bases short and J 4 bases short, with 8 bases between. The CDR3 extends over 13 amino acids. Germline V lookup: CDR1 MNHNS, CDR2 SASEGT. In nucleotides, the CDR3 is TGTGCCAGCAGTGAAACCCCCTTAGAGACCCAGTACTTC. Protein product: CASSETPLETQYF.

The gene calls are TRBV29-1 and TRBJ1-1; possible D gene TRBD1, 6 bases. The CDR3 length is 15 residues. V lost 1 base to trimming and J lost 1 base, with 13 bases between them. Germline loops: CDR1 SQVTM, CDR2 ANQGSEA. CDR3: CSVEAQGQTNTEAFF. Here the CDR3 DNA reads TGCAGCGTTGAAGCACAGGGACAAACGAACACTGAAGCTTTCTTT.

This chain uses TRBV5-1 with TRBJ1-3; maybe TRBD1 (5 bases). The CDR3 is 16 amino acids. Germline V gene data show CDR1 as SGHRS and CDR2 as YFSETQ. The germline V and J ends were trimmed by 2 bases and 4 bases, with 16 bases remaining between them. CDR3 loop: CASSFFTGRAGNTIYF. CDR3 nucleotide sequence: TGCGCCAGCAGCTTCTTCACAGGCCGGGCGGGAAACACCATATATTTT.

This clone was detected once. The chain links TRBV6-6 to TRBJ2-2, with D tentatively TRBD2 (5 bases). Germline lookup yields CDR1 MNHNY and CDR2 SVGAGI (reference sequence). CDR3 length: 14 residues. Trimming took 11 bases from V and 0 from J, leaving 13 bases between them. The CDR3, as DNA: TGTGCCGGCCGGGCGGGCGCGAACACCGGGGAGCTGTTTTTT. This gives the protein CAGRAGANTGELFF.

This chain connects TRBV18 to TRBJ2-2; 9 bases are a match to TRBD1. This CDR3 contains 16 residues. Germline CDR1 KGHSH, CDR2 LQKENI. J lost 0 bases, V lost 5 bases, and 4 bases had no gene match. The CDR3 region is CASSGTGRPNTGELFF. The DNA for the CDR3 is TGTGCCAGCTCAGGGACAGGGCGCCCGAACACCGGGGAGCTGTTTTTT.

The J gene is TRBJ2-7, the V gene TRBV29-1; no clear D. This CDR3 has 12 amino acids. The V end lost 3 bases, the J end lost 6 bases, and 12 bases lay between the germline ends. Germline values: CDR1 SQVTM, CDR2 ANQGSEA. The CDR3 coding sequence is TGCAGCGTTGAGTTCGGTGGCGTCGAGCAGTACTTC. Translated, it gives CSVEFGGVEQYF.

This clone has a single count. V gene TRBV18 combines with J gene TRBJ2-7; 11 nucleotides agree with TRBD1. The V segment lost 1 base and the J segment 5 bases; nucleotides outside the gene matches: 4. Germline values: CDR1 KGHSH, CDR2 LQKENI. The CDR3 spans 15 residues. The CDR3 DNA sequence: TGTGCCAGCTCACCACGTGGACAGGGGGCGGACGAGCAGTACTTC. Its translation is CASSPRGQGADEQYF.

The J gene is TRBJ1-5, the V gene TRBV6-6, with 9 bases that match TRBD1. Losses at the gene ends were 5 bases for V and 7 bases for J; bases not matched to a gene: 9. The CDR3 is 15 residues long. Germline CDR1 MNHNY, CDR2 SVGAGI (reference sequence). The CDR3 nucleotides are TGTGCCAGCAGTACCGGGACAGGGTTGGGGCAGCCCCAGCATTTT. It codes for CASSTGTGLGQPQHF.

The chain joins TRBV5-1 to TRBJ2-5, with D hard to call. The CDR3 has 18 amino acids. With 0 bases removed from V and 1 base from J, the gap between germline ends came to 19 bases. Germline values: CDR1 SGHRS, CDR2 YFSETQ. The CDR3 sequence: CASSLGTYGGRSQETQYF. The DNA of the CDR3 is TGCGCCAGCAGCTTGGGTACCTACGGCGGACGCAGCCAAGAGACCCAGTACTTC.

V and J are TRBV13 and TRBJ1-5; possible D gene TRBD1, 6 bases. The CDR3 is made up of 14 amino acids. V was pared by 0 bases and J by 6 bases, with 9 bases between. Germline CDR1 PRHDT, CDR2 FYEKMQ (reference sequence). CDR3 sequence reads: CASSLGTGGQPQHF. The CDR3, as DNA: TGTGCCAGCAGCTTAGGGACAGGTGGTCAGCCCCAGCATTTT.

The V and J genes are TRBV6-4 and TRBJ2-5; D gene ambiguous. V lost 0 bases and J lost 8, with 16 bases in between. Per the germline V gene, CDR1 is MRHNA and CDR2 is SNTAGT. The CDR3 is 15 amino acids. The DNA of the CDR3 is TGTGCCAGCAGTGACTCCAAACGGGCCCCCCGCACCCAGTACTTC. It is translated as CASSDSKRAPRTQYF.